The present entry profiles one T cell receptor (beta chain) with its context. The antigen it recognizes is unknown. No clone much larger than this one lies a single base away; base qualities are absent. Unmatched junction bases come to 5, with V trimmed by 4 bases and J by 5 bases. CDR1 and CDR2 are read off the germline V gene as SGHRS and YFSETQ. Measured from the cysteine to the phenylalanine, the CDR3 is 13 residues long. Of all the DNA, just the CDR3 is kept, 39 bases in frame from base 1. The library came from 5' RACE. TCRdb records NextSeq 500 as the sequencer. In the TCR library protocol, a unique molecular identifier was attached to each TCR cDNA molecule so that PCR and sequencing errors could be corrected. The paper's processing steps were these. TCR identification, UMI-based error correction and CDR3 extraction were all carried out with Decombinator tools. TCRs above a frequency of 2 per 1,000, corresponding to the top 1% of the tumor frequency distribution, were defined as expanded. Each repertoire was subsampled 100 times to 5,000 TCRs, after which Renyi diversity was computed with the R vegan package. CDR3 similarity networks were constructed using string-kernel similarity of amino acid triplets, with links drawn between CDR3s whose pairwise similarity was above 0.82. In-frame beta chains were kept once TCRdb had trimmed the public reads at Q25 with fastp and called clones with MiXCR. A single entry per CDR3 protein holds the most common genes and DNA from its merged rows. The V and J calls come from TCRdb's annotation, not from the publication. A total of tens of thousands of distinct CDR3 sequences appear in this sample, just under 20% of them only once. The ten largest clonotypes hold 20% to 25% of the sample.

The time point label, read with the paper, signifies: blood at routine non-recurrence follow-up after resection. TCR sequencing used whole RNA extracted from tumor and nontumor lung tissue, or from cryopreserved PBMC samples, without cell sorting. A patient was chosen for TCR sequencing only when enough RNA was available from at least two tumor regions. The data were taken from a study of spatial heterogeneity in lung cancer (dated by TCRdb to about 2019). With regard to the full study: The donors were fewer than 90 patients from the lung TRACERx cohort who had early-stage, untreated non-small cell lung cancer. Follow-up PBMC samples were sequenced whenever available, with the median time to follow-up being two to three years after resection. More beta-chain than alpha-chain transcripts were consistently detected, likely reflecting higher beta-chain transcript abundance. In the raw uncorrected reads, each unique combination of TCR and UMI appeared more than ten times on average. The study quantitatively compared TCR alpha and beta repertoires across multiple tumor regions, matched nontumor lung and blood in non-small cell lung cancer. TCR repertoire features were related to nonsynonymous mutation counts determined by whole-exome sequencing of tumor tissue. Both alpha and beta chains were TCR-sequenced in 200 to 250 tumor regions, fewer than 80 matched nontumor lung samples and around 54 PBMC samples obtained at surgery. The full study reports these points: Additional single-cell paired TCR alpha and beta sequencing was considered necessary to confirm, at a functional level, the hypothesis that regional TCRs recognize regional mutations. Only 13 to 15 patients were included in comparisons of baseline and follow-up blood repertoires. Ubiquitous expanded tumor TCRs were found in blood more often at tumor resection than at routine follow-up.

The V gene is TRBV5-1 and the J gene is TRBJ1-2; a stretch of 7 junction bases matches TRBD1. Sequencing was performed on PBMCs, taken at follow-up. The sequence was obtained from a male donor with early-stage non-small cell lung cancer. The CDR3 corresponds to CASSRGQSYGYTF. The sequence in DNA is TGCGCCAGCAGCAGGGGACAGAGTTATGGCTACACCTTC.